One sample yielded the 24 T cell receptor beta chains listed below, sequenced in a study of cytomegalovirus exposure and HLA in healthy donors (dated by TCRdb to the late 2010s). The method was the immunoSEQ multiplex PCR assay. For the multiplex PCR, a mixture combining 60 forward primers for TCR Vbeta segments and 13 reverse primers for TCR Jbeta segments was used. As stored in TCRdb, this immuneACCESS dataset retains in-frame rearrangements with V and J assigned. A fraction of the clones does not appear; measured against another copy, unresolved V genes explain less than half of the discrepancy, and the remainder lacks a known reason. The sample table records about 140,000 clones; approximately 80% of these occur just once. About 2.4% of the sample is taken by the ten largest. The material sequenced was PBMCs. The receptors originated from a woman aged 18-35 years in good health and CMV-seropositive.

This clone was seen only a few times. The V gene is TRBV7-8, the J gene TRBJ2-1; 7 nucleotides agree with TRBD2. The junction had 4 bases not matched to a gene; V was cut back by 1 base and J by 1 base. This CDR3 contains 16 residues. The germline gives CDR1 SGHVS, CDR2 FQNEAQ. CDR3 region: CASSLVWGGSYNEQFF. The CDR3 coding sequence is TGTGCCAGCAGCTTAGTGTGGGGGGGGTCCTACAATGAGCAGTTCTTC.

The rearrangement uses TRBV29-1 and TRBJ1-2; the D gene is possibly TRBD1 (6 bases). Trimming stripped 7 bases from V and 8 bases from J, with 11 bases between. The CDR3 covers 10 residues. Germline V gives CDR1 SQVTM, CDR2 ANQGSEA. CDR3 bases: TGCAGCGGGACAGTCCTGGGCTACACCTTC. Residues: CSGTVLGYTF.

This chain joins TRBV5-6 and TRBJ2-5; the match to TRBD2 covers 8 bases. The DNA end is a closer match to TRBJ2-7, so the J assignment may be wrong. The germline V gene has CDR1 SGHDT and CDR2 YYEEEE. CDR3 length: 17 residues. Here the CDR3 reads CASSSASRGVKSYEQYF. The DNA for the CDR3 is TGTGCCAGCAGCTCGGCATCGCGGGGGGTTAAATCCTACGAGCAGTACTTC.

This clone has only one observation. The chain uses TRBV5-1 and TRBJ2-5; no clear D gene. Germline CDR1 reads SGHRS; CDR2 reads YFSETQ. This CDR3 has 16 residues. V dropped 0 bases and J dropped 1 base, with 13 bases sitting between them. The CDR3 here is CASSLGSQAFQETQYF. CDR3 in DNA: TGCGCCAGCAGCTTGGGATCCCAGGCGTTCCAAGAGACCCAGTACTTC. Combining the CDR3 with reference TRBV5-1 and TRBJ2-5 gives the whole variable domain KAGVTQTPRYLIKTRGQQVTLSCSPISGHRSVSWYQQTPGQGLQFLFEYFSETQRNKGNFPGRFSGRQFSNSRSEMNVSTLELGDSALYLCASSLGSQAFQETQYFGPGTRLLVL.

The chain's CDR3 is CASRRGGGAYNEQFF. The CDR3 DNA follows: TGTGCCAGCAGACGGGGCGGGGGGGCCTACAATGAGCAGTTCTTC. The chain recombines TRBV25-1 with TRBJ2-1, with TRBD2 matching over 9 bases. The trim removed 6 bases at V and 2 bases at J, leaving 5 bases unmatched. The CDR3 is 15 residues long. Germline V lookup: CDR1 MGHDK, CDR2 SYGVNS.

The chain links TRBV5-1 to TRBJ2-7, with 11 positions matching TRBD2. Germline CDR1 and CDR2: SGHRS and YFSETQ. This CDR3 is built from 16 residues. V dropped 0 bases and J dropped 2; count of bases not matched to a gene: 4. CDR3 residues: CASSLDSGGAPYEQYF. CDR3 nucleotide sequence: TGCGCCAGCAGCTTGGATAGCGGGGGGGCCCCCTACGAGCAGTACTTC. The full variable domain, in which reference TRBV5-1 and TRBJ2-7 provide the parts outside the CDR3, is KAGVTQTPRYLIKTRGQQVTLSCSPISGHRSVSWYQQTPGQGLQFLFEYFSETQRNKGNFPGRFSGRQFSNSRSEMNVSTLELGDSALYLCASSLDSGGAPYEQYFGPGTRLTVT.

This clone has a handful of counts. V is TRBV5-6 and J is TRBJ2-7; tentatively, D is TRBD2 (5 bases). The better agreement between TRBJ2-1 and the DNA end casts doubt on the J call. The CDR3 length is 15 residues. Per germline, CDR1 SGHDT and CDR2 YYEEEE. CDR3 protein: CASSLFGLWYNEQFF. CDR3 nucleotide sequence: TGTGCCAGCAGCTTGTTCGGACTCTGGTACAATGAGCAGTTCTTC.

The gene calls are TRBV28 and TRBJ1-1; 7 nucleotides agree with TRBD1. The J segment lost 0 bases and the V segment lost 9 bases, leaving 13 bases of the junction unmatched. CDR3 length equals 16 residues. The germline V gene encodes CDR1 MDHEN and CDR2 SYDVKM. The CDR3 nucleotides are TGTGCCAGTTTCAGTTTAGGGGGCTTGATGAACACTGAAGCTTTCTTT. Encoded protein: CASFSLGGLMNTEAFF.

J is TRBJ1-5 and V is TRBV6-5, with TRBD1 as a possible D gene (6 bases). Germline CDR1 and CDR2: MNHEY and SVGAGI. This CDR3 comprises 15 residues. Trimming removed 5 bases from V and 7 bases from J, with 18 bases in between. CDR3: CASSPERPGEQPQHF. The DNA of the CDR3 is TGTGCCAGCAGTCCCGAGAGGCCAGGGGAACAGCCCCAGCATTTT.

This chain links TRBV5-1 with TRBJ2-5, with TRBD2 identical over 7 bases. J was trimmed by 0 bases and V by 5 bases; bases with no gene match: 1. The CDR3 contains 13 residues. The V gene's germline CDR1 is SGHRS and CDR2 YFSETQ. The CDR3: CASRGGNQETQYF. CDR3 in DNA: TGCGCCAGCAGGGGGGGGAACCAAGAGACCCAGTACTTC.

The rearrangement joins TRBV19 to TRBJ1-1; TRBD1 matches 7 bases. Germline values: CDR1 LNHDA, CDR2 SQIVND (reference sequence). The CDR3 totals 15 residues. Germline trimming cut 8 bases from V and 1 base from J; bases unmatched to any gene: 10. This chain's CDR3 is CASEEMRGRNTEAFF. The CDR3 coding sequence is TGTGCCAGTGAAGAGATGAGGGGGCGGAACACTGAAGCTTTCTTT.

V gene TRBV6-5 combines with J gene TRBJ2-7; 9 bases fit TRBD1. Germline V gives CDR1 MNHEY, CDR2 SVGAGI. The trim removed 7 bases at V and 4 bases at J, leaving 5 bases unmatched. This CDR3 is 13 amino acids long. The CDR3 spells CASTGQGTYEQYF. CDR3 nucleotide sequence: TGTGCCAGCACGGGACAGGGTACTTACGAGCAGTACTTC.

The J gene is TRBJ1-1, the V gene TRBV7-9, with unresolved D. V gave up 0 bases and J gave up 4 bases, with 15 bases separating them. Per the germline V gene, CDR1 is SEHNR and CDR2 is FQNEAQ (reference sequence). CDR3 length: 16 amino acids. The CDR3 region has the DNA TGTGCCAGCAGCTTAGCAGCCACGGGAATGAGCACTGAAGCTTTCTTT. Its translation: CASSLAATGMSTEAFF.

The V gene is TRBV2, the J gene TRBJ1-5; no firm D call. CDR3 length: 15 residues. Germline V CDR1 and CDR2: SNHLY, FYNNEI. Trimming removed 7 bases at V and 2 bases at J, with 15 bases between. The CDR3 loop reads CASTPREGGNQPQHF. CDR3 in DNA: TGTGCCAGCACTCCACGGGAGGGTGGCAATCAGCCCCAGCATTTT.

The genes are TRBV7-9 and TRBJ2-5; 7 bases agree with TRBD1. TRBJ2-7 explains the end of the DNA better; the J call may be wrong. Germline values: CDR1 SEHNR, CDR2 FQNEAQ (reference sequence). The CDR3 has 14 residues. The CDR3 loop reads CASSRNSGGYEQYF. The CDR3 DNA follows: TGTGCCAGCAGCCGAAATTCAGGGGGATACGAGCAGTACTTC.

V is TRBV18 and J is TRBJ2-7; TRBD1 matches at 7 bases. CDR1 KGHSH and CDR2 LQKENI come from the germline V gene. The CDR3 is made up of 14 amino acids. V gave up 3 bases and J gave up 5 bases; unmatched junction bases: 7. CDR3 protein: CASSPPGGMDEQYF. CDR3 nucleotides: TGTGCCAGCTCACCTCCAGGGGGAATGGACGAGCAGTACTTC.

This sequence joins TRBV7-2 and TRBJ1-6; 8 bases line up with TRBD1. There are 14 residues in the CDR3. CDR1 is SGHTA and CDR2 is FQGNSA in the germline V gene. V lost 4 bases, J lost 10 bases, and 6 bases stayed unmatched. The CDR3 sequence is CASSYGQGRSPLHF. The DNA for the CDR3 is TGTGCCAGCAGCTACGGACAGGGAAGATCACCCCTCCACTTT.

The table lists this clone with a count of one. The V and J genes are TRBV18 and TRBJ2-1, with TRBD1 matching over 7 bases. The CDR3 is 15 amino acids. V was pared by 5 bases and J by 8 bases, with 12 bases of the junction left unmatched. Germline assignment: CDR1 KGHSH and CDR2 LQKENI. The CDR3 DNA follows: TGTGCCAGCTCAACGCGCGACAGGGTGCGGCATGAGCAGTTCTTC. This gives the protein CASSTRDRVRHEQFF.

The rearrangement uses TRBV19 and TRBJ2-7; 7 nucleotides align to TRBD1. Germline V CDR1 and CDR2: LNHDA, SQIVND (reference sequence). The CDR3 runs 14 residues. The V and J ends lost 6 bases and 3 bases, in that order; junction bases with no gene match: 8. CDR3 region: CASRSGQKNYEQYF. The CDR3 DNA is TGTGCCAGTAGATCGGGACAGAAGAACTACGAGCAGTACTTC.

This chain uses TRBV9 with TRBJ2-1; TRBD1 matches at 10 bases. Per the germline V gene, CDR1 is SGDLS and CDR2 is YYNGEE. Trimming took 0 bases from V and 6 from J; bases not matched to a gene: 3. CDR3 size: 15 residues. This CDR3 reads CASSVVGQGGNEQFF. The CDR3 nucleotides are TGTGCCAGCAGCGTAGTCGGACAGGGGGGCAATGAGCAGTTCTTC.

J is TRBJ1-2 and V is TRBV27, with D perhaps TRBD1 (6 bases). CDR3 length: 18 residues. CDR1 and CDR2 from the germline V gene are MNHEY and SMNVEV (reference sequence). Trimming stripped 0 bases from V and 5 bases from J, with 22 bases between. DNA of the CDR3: TGTGCCAGCAGTTTATCGATCTCGATTACAGGGACATGGTATGGCTACACCTTC. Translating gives CASSLSISITGTWYGYTF.

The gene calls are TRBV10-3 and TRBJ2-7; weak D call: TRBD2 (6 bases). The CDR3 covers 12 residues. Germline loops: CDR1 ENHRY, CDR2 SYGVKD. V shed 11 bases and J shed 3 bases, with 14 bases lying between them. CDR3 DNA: TGTGCCTCATCCGGGACTGACTACGAGCAGTACTTC. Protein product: CASSGTDYEQYF.

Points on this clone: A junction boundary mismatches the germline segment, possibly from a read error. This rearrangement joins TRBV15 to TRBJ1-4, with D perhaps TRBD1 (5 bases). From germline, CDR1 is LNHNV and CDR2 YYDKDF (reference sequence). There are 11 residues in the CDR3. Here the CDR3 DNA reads TGTGCCACCAGCAGGCCAAAGTGGGGCAGTTTT. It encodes CATSRPKWGSF.

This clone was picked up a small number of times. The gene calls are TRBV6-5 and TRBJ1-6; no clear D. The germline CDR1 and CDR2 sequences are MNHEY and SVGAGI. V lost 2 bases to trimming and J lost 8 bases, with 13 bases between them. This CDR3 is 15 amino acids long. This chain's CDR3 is CASSYPPPGDSPLHF. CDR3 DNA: TGTGCCAGCAGTTACCCGCCCCCGGGAGATTCACCCCTCCACTTT.